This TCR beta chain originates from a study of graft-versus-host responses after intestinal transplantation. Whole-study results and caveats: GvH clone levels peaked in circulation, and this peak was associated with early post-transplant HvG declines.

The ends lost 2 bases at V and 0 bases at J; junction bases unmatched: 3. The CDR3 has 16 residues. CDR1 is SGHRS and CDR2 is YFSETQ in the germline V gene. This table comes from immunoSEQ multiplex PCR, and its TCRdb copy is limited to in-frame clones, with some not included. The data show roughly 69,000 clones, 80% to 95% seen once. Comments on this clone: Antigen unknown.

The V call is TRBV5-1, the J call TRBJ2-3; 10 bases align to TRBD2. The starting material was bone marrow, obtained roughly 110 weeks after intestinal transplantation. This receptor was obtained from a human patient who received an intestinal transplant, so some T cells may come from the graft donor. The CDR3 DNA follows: TGCGCCAGCAGCTTTAGCGGGGGGAAAAGCACAGATACGCAGTATTTT. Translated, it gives CASSFSGGKSTDTQYF.